One T cell receptor beta chain is described in this entry. The library had UMIs added by 3' ligation of an oligonucleotide to TCR cDNA. The V end was cut by 4 bases, the J end by 5 bases, with 18 bases between. CDR1 and CDR2 from the germline V gene are KGHSH and LQKENI. The CDR3 is made up of 16 amino acids. Ligated cDNA underwent four rounds of PCR with nested alpha and beta constant region primers and SP2. One entry per CDR3 protein results from TCRdb running MiXCR on the 5' RACE reads. The repertoire holds around 30,000 distinct CDR3 sequences, with approximately 15% as singletons. The data are from a study of naive and memory T cell subsets.

The receptor was isolated from a female donor in good health. This chain uses TRBV18 with TRBJ2-1, with D hard to call. For the CDR3, the DNA is TGTGCCAGCTCACTCTGGACCCAACGAGTGGACAATGAGCAGTTCTTC. Translated, it gives CASSLWTQRVDNEQFF.